This T cell receptor beta chain comes out of a study of regulatory T cells in long-lasting Graves disease (dated by TCRdb to the early 2020s). Regarding the complete study: Newly diagnosed Graves' disease patients had taken antithyroid drugs for less than 3 months. Peripheral blood TCR sequencing and RNA sequencing compared persistent Graves' disease patients with newly diagnosed Graves' disease patients. A total of approximately 35 samples underwent TCR sequencing: about 13 from persistent and roughly 20 from newly diagnosed Graves' disease patients. The study was conducted in China and was registered as a clinical trial. General conclusions and limits of the study: The small sample size was acknowledged by the authors as a limitation that may reduce accuracy. Because the primary lesion, thyroid tissue, could not be accessed, the study looked at peripheral blood alone. Persistent patients shared more public clonotypes among themselves (around 2,500) than newly diagnosed patients did (roughly 910). Compared with newly diagnosed patients, patients with persistent Graves' disease had lower TCR Shannon entropy and fewer highly expanded clones, which suggests clonal expansion. Sequencing and analysis were restricted to the TCR beta chain. Preferential use of TRBV28, TRBJ1-2 and TRBJ2-5 was observed in persistent disease, whereas TRBV20-1 and TRBJ2-1 were favored in newly diagnosed disease.

This specimen's time point label, per the study, means: newly diagnosed GD, antithyroid drugs for less than 3 months. RNA was extracted from PBMCs in TRIzol for both TCR sequencing and RNA sequencing. Graves' disease was diagnosed according to American Thyroid Association guidelines. Recruitment of patients was carried out at an endocrinology department in Xi'an, China. Each patient gave roughly 10 milliliters of peripheral blood, collected in an EDTA anticoagulant tube. PBMCs were isolated by Ficoll Paque Plus density gradient separation without further T cell sorting. An Agilent 2100 Bioanalyzer and agarose gel were used to check RNA quality, and a NanoDrop 2000 was used to measure RNA concentration. At least ten counts were recorded for this clonotype. Its binding antigen is unknown. Base qualities are not recorded, but no much larger clone differs from it by a single base. The germline V gene specifies MNHNS as CDR1 and SASEGT as CDR2. Measured from the cysteine to the phenylalanine, the CDR3 is 15 residues long. The CDR3 DNA has 45 bases and is translated from base 1. V is reduced by 5 bases and J by 5 bases, leaving a spacing of 19 bases between them.

The receptor library was made with multiplex PCR. The reads were generated on an Illumina HiSeq 4000. To build TCR beta libraries, CDR3 regions were amplified by Arm-PCR using iRepertoire HTBI primers. PCR products were gel purified before sequencing. Per the source publication's procedure: A total of fewer than 65 TRBV and some 15 TRBJ segments were identified across samples and were used for gene usage analysis of CDR3 amino acid clonotypes. Filtered high-quality paired reads were merged into contigs using COPE and FqMerger. BLAST was used to align contigs to IMGT TRBV, TRBD and TRBJ reference genes, and CDR3 was defined according to IMGT. Clonotypes above 0.1% frequency were classified as highly expanded clones. Repertoire diversity was measured by Shannon entropy, and V-J evenness by the Gini coefficient. A clonotype was considered public if more than one individual shared it. TCRdb took the public reads, trimmed them with fastp at Q25, ran MiXCR for clone calling and kept in-frame beta chains. Identical CDR3 protein sequences are pooled into one entry, listed with their most common genes and DNA. The V and J calls and clone size are TCRdb's, not the authors'. The sample table lists 350,000 to 550,000 distinct CDR3 sequences, 16% of them with a count of one. 20% to 25% of the sample lies in the top ten.

These same data were also listed under a study on T cells in Graves' hyperthyroidism and ophthalmopathy. As the second paper documents: A patient counted as having stable Graves' hyperthyroidism if no progression to ophthalmopathy occurred over 18 months of follow-up. Hyperthyroidism patients were newly diagnosed, had a disease duration of under 2 months, and were aged 18 to 65 years. Any patient with an uncontrolled infection, another autoimmune disease, pregnancy or lactation was excluded. Diagnoses were established on the basis of clinical symptoms, serum thyroxine and TRAb, thyroid ultrasound, and orbital computed tomography. For the first round of RT-PCR on the TCR CDR3, the HTBI primer set was used together with the Qiagen OneStep RT-PCR kit. Most expanded thyroid clonotypes (frequency above 0.001) were also found in blood, which suggests that blood repertoires may mirror thyroid immune responses. In cross-validation, a model built on a 13 V-J signature told ophthalmopathy apart from stable hyperthyroidism with 87.88% sensitivity and about 81% specificity, and in testing the same model reached 80%/75%. During validation, the model predicted progression to ophthalmopathy a median of approximately six months ahead of onset, with 70.59% sensitivity and more than 72% specificity. A discovery cohort of roughly 96 patients, about 43 with Graves' ophthalmopathy and about 58 with stable Graves' hyperthyroidism, was used to find distinguishing TCR V-J signatures. Prospective prediction of ophthalmopathy was tested in an independent validation cohort of under 20 hyperthyroidism patients and 15 to 17 patients who later progressed to ophthalmopathy. For training and testing, the 95 to 100 patients in the discovery cohort were randomly divided in a 7:3 ratio. In addition, the study compared T-cell repertoires in thyroid tissue and in blood from a handful of Graves' hyperthyroidism patients. After blood sampling, hyperthyroidism patients were treated with methimazole at a starting dose of 30 mg daily, and ophthalmopathy patients were treated with high-dose intravenous methylprednisolone. A second multiplex PCR round built the libraries, followed by size selection and purification. The libraries were sequenced on an Illumina HiSeq2000 using paired-end 100 bp reads. SOAPnuke was used to process the raw data, throwing out any read that contained adapters or uncalled bases, had a mean Phred below 15, or lacked an exact constant-primer or identifier match. High-quality paired reads were merged using COPE v1.2.5, and each unique nucleotide sequence was defined as a clonotype. MiTCR v1.1 was used to align the clonotypes against IMGT TRBV, TRBD and TRBJ reference segments. The analysis included only V-J combinations with a frequency above 0.0001, which together covered 99.2% of the repertoires. A TCS score was defined as the ratio of F50 (clonal expansion) to E x V (chaos), with BLOSUM62-based TCRdist applied between CDR3 peptides within each V-J. Welch's t-statistics and random forest reduced around 550 V-J features to 10 to 15, which were used in a naive Bayes classifier (R e1071). Sample size was not statistically predetermined, and blinding of investigators to group allocation was not performed. TCR Vbeta CDR3 sequencing of approximately 140 peripheral blood samples (roughly 41 ophthalmopathy, 75 to 80 hyperthyroidism and some 17 progressor patients) is reported in the paper.

This TCR was sampled from a woman aged 18-35 years with Graves disease. Donor details come from another sample of the same person, matched by shared clones. The chain couples TRBV6-1 to TRBJ2-7; TRBD2 is possibly the D segment (6 matching bases). Sequencing used peripheral blood mononuclear cells (PBMCs), obtained at new diagnosis, from a patient treated with antithyroid drugs. The CDR3 protein is CASSPRGGDGHEQYF. The DNA reads as follows: TGTGCCAGCAGTCCCCGGGGCGGGGACGGTCACGAGCAGTACTTC.